These T cell receptor beta chains were read from a single sample in a study of cytomegalovirus exposure and HLA in healthy donors. The data were produced by immunoSEQ multiplex PCR, yet TCRdb's version contains in-frame clones alone and is incomplete. The sample includes roughly 170,000 clones, 80% of them seen just once. The sequencing input was PBMCs. Receptors were obtained from a young man in good health and CMV-seropositive. The CDR3 runs from the conserved cysteine through the conserved F or W. The order of the fields is D gene, V gene, clone size, J gene, CDR3 protein, CDR3 DNA. A D gene is named only where the DNA matches it firmly. Clone sizes are given selectively: once, few, many, or a class where the clone is expanded.

>-|TRBV19|-|TRBJ2-4
CASSIPPPGNIQYF
TGTGCCAGTAGTATTCCCCCTCCGGGGAACATTCAGTACTTC
>TRBD1|TRBV5-1|-|TRBJ1-6
CASSWDRMNSPLHF
TGCGCCAGCAGCTGGGACAGGATGAATTCACCCCTCCACTTT
>-|TRBV18|-|TRBJ2-7
CASSPPEFLTYEQYF
TGTGCCAGCTCACCGCCCGAGTTCCTCACCTACGAGCAGTACTTC
>-|TRBV9|-|TRBJ1-2
CASSRGGGNGYTF
TGTGCCAGCAGCCGAGGGGGGGGCAATGGCTACACCTTC
>TRBD1|TRBV11-3|-|TRBJ1-6
CASSSRTGGRSPLHF
TGTGCCAGCAGCTCCCGGACAGGGGGGAGGTCACCCCTCCACTTT
>TRBD1|TRBV2|-|TRBJ1-4
CASRADRQNEKLFF
TGTGCCAGCAGGGCGGACAGGCAAAATGAAAAACTGTTTTTT
>TRBD2|TRBV4-1|once|TRBJ2-7
CASSVTVGGTRYEQYF
TGCGCCAGCAGCGTAACGGTGGGAGGGACCCGCTACGAGCAGTACTTC
>-|TRBV19|few|TRBJ1-1
CASRLRGSNTEAFF
TGTGCCAGTAGACTACGGGGTTCAAACACTGAAGCTTTCTTT
>TRBD1|TRBV7-3|-|TRBJ2-1
CASSSLRTGYNEQFF
TGTGCCAGCAGCTCCCTCCGGACAGGCTACAATGAGCAGTTCTTC
>-|TRBV29-1|few|TRBJ2-7
CSASAQGNFHEQYF
TGCAGCGCATCGGCCCAGGGAAATTTCCACGAGCAGTACTTC
>-|TRBV28|-|TRBJ2-7
CASSPATGLLLYEQYF
TGTGCCAGCAGTCCGGCAACAGGACTACTCCTCTACGAGCAGTACTTC
>-|TRBV21-1|few|TRBJ1-5
CASSRNRTQPQHF
TGTGCCAGCAGCAGGAACAGAACTCAGCCCCAGCATTTT
>-|TRBV2|-|TRBJ1-4
CASAHAAALLNEKLFF
TGTGCCAGCGCGCATGCGGCGGCCCTTCTTAATGAAAAACTGTTTTTT
>TRBD1|TRBV6-5|-|TRBJ1-2
CASSYNSQGAHYGYTF
TGTGCCAGCAGTTACAATTCACAGGGGGCGCACTATGGCTACACCTTC
>TRBD1|TRBV4-2|few|TRBJ2-2
CASSQEAGGTGELFF
TGTGCCAGCAGCCAAGAGGCAGGGGGCACCGGGGAGCTGTTTTTT
>-|TRBV11-2|-|TRBJ1-3
CASSGAVVSGNTIYF
TGTGCCAGCAGCGGGGCGGTAGTCTCTGGAAACACCATATATTTT
>-|TRBV11-2|few|TRBJ2-7
CASSLPRNSYEQYF
TGTGCCAGCAGCCTACCCAGGAACTCCTACGAGCAGTACTTC
>TRBD2|TRBV5-6|-|TRBJ2-2
CASSRTSGRGELFF
TGTGCCAGCAGCCGGACTAGCGGGAGGGGGGAGCTGTTTTTT
>-|TRBV27|-|TRBJ2-1
CASSLTAGANEQFF
TGTGCCAGCAGTTTAACGGCGGGGGCGAATGAGCAGTTCTTC
>TRBD1|TRBV5-5|few|TRBJ2-2
CASSSPGQHTGELFF
TGTGCCAGCAGCTCCCCGGGACAGCACACCGGGGAGCTGTTTTTT
>-|TRBV5-1|few|TRBJ1-2
CASSLSLQQGNYGYTF
TGCGCCAGCAGCTTGTCTCTTCAACAGGGCAACTATGGCTACACCTTC
>-|TRBV11-2|-|TRBJ1-3
CASSLMDGVGNTIYF
TGTGCCAGCAGCTTAATGGACGGGGTCGGAAACACCATATATTTT
>-|TRBV5-6|-|TRBJ2-7
CASSLYRYEQYF
TGTGCCAGCAGCTTATACCGCTACGAGCAGTACTTC
>-|TRBV7-9|few|TRBJ2-3
CASSLVSNTDTQYF
TGTGCCAGCAGCTTAGTGAGCAACACAGATACGCAGTATTTT
>TRBD1|TRBV7-9|-|TRBJ1-5
CASSPGTAGNQPQHF
TGTGCCAGCAGCCCGGGGACAGCGGGCAATCAGCCCCAGCATTTT
>-|TRBV12-5|-|TRBJ2-1
CASGLVLRGYNEQFF
TGTGCTAGTGGTTTGGTACTAAGGGGCTACAATGAGCAGTTCTTC